The 21 T cell receptor beta chains below all came from one sample that was sequenced in a study of cytomegalovirus exposure and HLA in healthy donors. Use of 60 Vbeta and 13 Jbeta primers characterized the PCR. Assay used: immunoSEQ multiplex PCR; TCRdb lists only in-frame clones, some missing. The sample holds tens of thousands of clones; under 80% are singletons and the top ten take around 5.4%. The material sequenced was PBMCs. The receptors here all came from a male donor in good health and CMV-seropositive.

The chain employs TRBV5-1 and TRBJ2-1; 13 bases fit TRBD2. Germline CDR1 and CDR2: SGHRS and YFSETQ. V lost 4 bases, J lost 7 bases, and 8 bases stayed unmatched. This CDR3 is built from 16 residues. CDR3 loop: CASSAQLAGGTNEQFF. CDR3 nucleotide sequence: TGCGCCAGCAGCGCTCAACTAGCGGGGGGGACGAATGAGCAGTTCTTC.

The genes are TRBV4-2 and TRBJ2-2, with D possibly being TRBD2 (6 bases). The CDR3 is 18 residues long. In germline, CDR1 is LGHNA, CDR2 YNFKEQ. Trimming pared 1 base from V and 3 bases from J, leaving 18 bases between. CDR3 loop: CASSQAAGWSPYTGELFF. The CDR3 region has the DNA TGTGCCAGCAGCCAAGCCGCGGGGTGGTCGCCTTACACCGGGGAGCTGTTTTTT.

This clone was picked up one time. The chain links TRBV7-9 to TRBJ2-3; perhaps TRBD2 as D (5 bases). The V end lost 6 bases, the J end lost 4 bases, and 23 bases lay between the germline ends. This CDR3 has 17 residues. The germline CDR1 and CDR2 sequences are SEHNR and FQNEAQ (reference sequence). Written as DNA, the CDR3 is TGTGCCAGCAGGGTATCGAGCGGACGATCAAGGGCAGATACGCAGTATTTT. Protein product: CASRVSSGRSRADTQYF.

This clone was detected only a few times. The J gene is TRBJ2-3, the V gene TRBV5-1; 11 nucleotides match TRBD2. Germline V CDR1 and CDR2: SGHRS, YFSETQ. The length of the CDR3 is 16 residues. J gave up 2 bases and V 4 bases, and 6 bases lay outside the gene matches. The CDR3 region has the DNA TGCGCCAGCAGCACGGGACTAGCGGCACTCACAGATACGCAGTATTTT. Translating gives CASSTGLAALTDTQYF. Full variable domain (rest looked up from reference TRBV5-1 and TRBJ2-3): KAGVTQTPRYLIKTRGQQVTLSCSPISGHRSVSWYQQTPGQGLQFLFEYFSETQRNKGNFPGRFSGRQFSNSRSEMNVSTLELGDSALYLCASSTGLAALTDTQYFGPGTRLTVL.

The chain employs TRBV27 and TRBJ1-5; D not resolved. The CDR3 totals 14 residues. The germline gives CDR1 MNHEY, CDR2 SMNVEV (reference sequence). Trimming removed 5 bases at V and 1 base at J, with 9 bases between. Here the CDR3 reads CASSLRGSNQPQHF. The CDR3 nucleotides are TGTGCCAGCAGTCTTCGTGGCAGCAATCAGCCCCAGCATTTT.

This clone was observed a few times. The chain couples TRBV7-9 to TRBJ1-2, with 7 bases that match TRBD1. V shed 1 base and J 5 bases; nucleotides not matched to a gene: 7. The length of the CDR3 is 15 residues. Germline CDR1 SEHNR, CDR2 FQNEAQ (reference sequence). CDR3 loop: CASSLGVAGQYGYTF. In nucleotides, the CDR3 is TGTGCCAGCAGCTTAGGAGTGGCGGGACAGTATGGCTACACCTTC.

The chain employs TRBV20-1 and TRBJ2-3, with D hard to call. Germline lookup yields CDR1 DFQATT and CDR2 SNEGSKA (reference sequence). CDR3 length equals 11 residues. Trimming removed 5 bases from V and 5 bases from J, with 8 bases in between. The CDR3, as DNA: TGCAGTGCTTCCCGACTAGATACGCAGTATTTT. It specifies CSASRLDTQYF.

The chain recombines TRBV28 with TRBJ2-3, with D possibly being TRBD2 (5 bases). The CDR3 loop spans 14 amino acids. Trimming shortened V by 5 bases and J by 1 base, and 10 bases separated the two germline ends. The germline gives CDR1 MDHEN, CDR2 SYDVKM. In nucleotides, the CDR3 is TGTGCCAGCAGTCGAGCGGACCGCACAGATACGCAGTATTTT. Its translation is CASSRADRTDTQYF.

This clone was observed once. This chain joins TRBV7-9 and TRBJ2-1, with 7 positions matching TRBD2. V shed 5 bases and J 8 bases; nucleotides not matched to a gene: 3. The CDR3 runs 12 residues. Per germline, CDR1 SEHNR and CDR2 FQNEAQ (reference sequence). The CDR3 DNA is TGTGCCAGCAGCCCCACTAGCGATGAGCAGTTCTTC. It encodes CASSPTSDEQFF.

The chain couples TRBV29-1 to TRBJ1-2; D is possibly TRBD1 (5 bases). The V and J ends lost 5 bases and 1 base respectively, with 11 bases between them. CDR1 is SQVTM, CDR2 ANQGSEA, per germline. The CDR3 runs to 13 residues. The CDR3 region is CSVSSGYNYGYTF. Here the CDR3 DNA reads TGCAGCGTTTCTTCAGGGTATAACTATGGCTACACCTTC.

This clone was observed a handful of times. V gene TRBV28 combines with J gene TRBJ1-5; D unresolved. The CDR3 covers 12 residues. Germline V CDR1 and CDR2: MDHEN, SYDVKM. Trimming left V 4 bases short and J 4 bases short, with 5 bases between. CDR3 sequence: CASSSANQPQHF. CDR3 nucleotide sequence: TGTGCCAGCAGTTCAGCGAATCAGCCCCAGCATTTT. The full variable domain, in which reference TRBV28 and TRBJ1-5 provide the parts outside the CDR3, is DVKVTQSSRYLVKRTGEKVFLECVQDMDHENMFWYRQDPGLGLRLIYFSYDVKMKEKGDIPEGYSVSREKKERFSLILESASTNQTSMYLCASSSANQPQHFGDGTRLSIL.

J is TRBJ1-5 and V is TRBV19; 7 bases align to TRBD1. The CDR3 covers 13 residues. V lost 6 bases to trimming and J lost 7 bases; unmatched junction nucleotides: 6. Germline loops: CDR1 LNHDA, CDR2 SQIVND (reference sequence). The CDR3 loop reads CASSLQGMQPQHF. The CDR3 nucleotides are TGTGCCAGTAGCTTACAGGGGATGCAGCCCCAGCATTTT.

This clone was found once. The chain couples TRBV28 to TRBJ1-4; D not resolved. Looked up from germline, CDR1 is MDHEN and CDR2 is SYDVKM. CDR3 length equals 16 residues. V was cut by 5 bases and J by 5 bases, with 18 bases left in between. The CDR3 nucleotides read TGTGCCAGCAGTCCCTCCCTTGGGTGGAGCAATGAAAAACTGTTTTTT. It specifies CASSPSLGWSNEKLFF.

This clone was found once. This chain joins TRBV4-3 and TRBJ1-1; no firm D call. The V gene lost 0 bases and the J gene lost 5 bases, with 7 bases spanning the gap. The CDR3 length is 13 residues. From germline, CDR1 is LGHNA and CDR2 YSLEER. CDR3 bases: TGCGCCAGCAGCCAAGAACAGTTTACTGAAGCTTTCTTT. This translates into CASSQEQFTEAFF.

The V call is TRBV9, the J call TRBJ2-5; TRBD1 is a possible D gene (5 bases). Trimming removed 4 bases at V and 4 bases at J, with 14 bases between. This CDR3 contains 14 residues. The germline gives CDR1 SGDLS, CDR2 YYNGEE. CDR3 bases: TGTGCCAGCAGCATAGGGGCAACCACAGAGACCCAGTACTTC. Residues: CASSIGATTETQYF.

The J gene is TRBJ2-3, the V gene TRBV5-1; perhaps TRBD1 as D (5 bases). Germline assignment: CDR1 SGHRS and CDR2 YFSETQ. V lost 0 bases, J lost 4 bases, and 9 bases lay in between. The CDR3 covers 14 residues. CDR3 sequence: CASSLGQPADTQYF. In nucleotides, the CDR3 is TGCGCCAGCAGCTTGGGACAGCCGGCAGATACGCAGTATTTT.

The CDR3 nucleotides are TGTGCCAGCAGCCGGGACTCGTGGGGAAACACCATATATTTT. It translates to CASSRDSWGNTIYF. The rearrangement joins TRBV4-2 to TRBJ1-3; D perhaps matches TRBD1 (5 bases). The CDR3 is made up of 14 amino acids. Trimming took off 4 bases at V and 4 bases at J, with 11 bases between the two ends. Germline V gives CDR1 LGHNA, CDR2 YNFKEQ.

V gene TRBV7-6 combines with J gene TRBJ2-5; 8 nucleotides agree with TRBD1. The CDR3 is made up of 14 amino acids. Trimming cost V 5 bases and J 4 bases; bases outside gene matches: 6. Germline assignment: CDR1 SGHVS and CDR2 FNYEAQ. The CDR3 DNA follows: TGTGCCAGCAGCCTGGGACAGGTCGGAGAGACCCAGTACTTC. This sequence encodes CASSLGQVGETQYF.

The J gene is TRBJ1-1, the V gene TRBV5-1; 11 bases align to TRBD1. The CDR3 consists of 14 residues. V dropped 4 bases and J dropped 4; count of bases not matched to a gene: 3. CDR1 and CDR2 (germline): SGHRS, YFSETQ. Here the CDR3 reads CASSGGTGGTEAFF. CDR3 nucleotides: TGCGCCAGCAGCGGAGGGACAGGGGGCACTGAAGCTTTCTTT.

The rearrangement uses TRBV14 and TRBJ2-1; 7 positions match TRBD1. There are 14 residues in the CDR3. V lost 7 bases and J lost 3; bases outside the gene matches: 6. The germline CDR1 and CDR2 sequences are SGHDN and FVKESK. The CDR3 DNA is TGTGCCAGCACCCAGGGACAGAACTACAATGAGCAGTTCTTC. It translates to CASTQGQNYNEQFF.

This chain joins TRBV28 and TRBJ1-5, with D possibly TRBD1 on 6 matching bases. V lost 9 bases and J 5 bases, leaving 20 bases between the germline ends. The CDR3 sequence is 15 residues long. CDR1 and CDR2 from the germline V gene are MDHEN and SYDVKM. DNA of the CDR3: TGTGCCAGTCGGACAGCTACCCTCGTGGATCAGCCCCAGCATTTT. Its translation is CASRTATLVDQPQHF.